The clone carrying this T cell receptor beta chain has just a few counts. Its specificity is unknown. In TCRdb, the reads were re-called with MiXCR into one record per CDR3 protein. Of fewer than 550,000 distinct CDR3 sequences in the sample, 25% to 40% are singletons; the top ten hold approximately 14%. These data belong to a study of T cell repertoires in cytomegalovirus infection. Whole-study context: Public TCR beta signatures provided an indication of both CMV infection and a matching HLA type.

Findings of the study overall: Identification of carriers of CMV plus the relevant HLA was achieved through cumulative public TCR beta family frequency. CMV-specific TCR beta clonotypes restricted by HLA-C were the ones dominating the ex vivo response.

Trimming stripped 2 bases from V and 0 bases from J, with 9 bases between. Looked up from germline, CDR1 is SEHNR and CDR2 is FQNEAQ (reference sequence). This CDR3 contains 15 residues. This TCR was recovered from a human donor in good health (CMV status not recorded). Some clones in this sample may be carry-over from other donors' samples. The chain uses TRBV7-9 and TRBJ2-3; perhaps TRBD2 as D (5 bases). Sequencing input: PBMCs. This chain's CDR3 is CASSLTRESTDTQYF. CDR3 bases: TGTGCCAGCAGCTTAACACGGGAAAGCACAGATACGCAGTATTTT.